Below, 31 T cell receptor beta chains from the same sample are listed, as sequenced in a study of T cell repertoires in cytomegalovirus infection. TCRdb re-analysed the reads in MiXCR, keeping a single row per CDR3 protein. This table holds around 360,000 distinct CDR3 sequences, nearly 35% found once. Their cognate antigens are unknown. The sample consisted of cultured PBMCs, taken from culture after CMV antigen stimulation. Receptors originate from a human donor in good health (CMV status not recorded). Some clones in this sample may be carry-over from other donors' samples.

The J gene is TRBJ2-7, the V gene TRBV28; 14 positions match TRBD2. The J segment lost 5 bases and the V segment lost 5 bases, leaving 11 bases of the junction unmatched. The CDR3 runs to 17 residues. CDR1 MDHEN and CDR2 SYDVKM come from the germline V gene. In DNA, the CDR3 is TGTGCCAGCAGTGGGACTAGCGGGAGAAGGACTACGAACGAGCAGTACGTC. This gives the protein CASSGTSGRRTTNEQYV.

This clonotype was seen a handful of times. The genes are TRBV6-6 and TRBJ2-7; D may be TRBD2 (6 bases). Per germline, CDR1 MNHNY and CDR2 SVGAGI (reference sequence). The CDR3 spans 14 residues. Trimming removed 2 bases at V and 4 bases at J, with 12 bases between. The CDR3 bases are TGTGCCAGCAGTTACATCGGGACTCAGTACGAGCAGTACTTC. Its protein is CASSYIGTQYEQYF.

The chain links TRBV11-3 to TRBJ2-5; no firm D call. Germline CDR1 SGHNT, CDR2 YENEEA. Trimming pared 4 bases from V and 2 bases from J, leaving 20 bases between. The CDR3 covers 17 residues. This chain's CDR3 is CASSSRSAPSFQETQYF. The CDR3 DNA sequence: TGTGCCAGCAGCTCTAGGTCCGCCCCCTCTTTTCAAGAGACCCAGTACTTC.

This clonotype was seen many times. The chain recombines TRBV4-3 with TRBJ2-7, with 8 bases aligning to TRBD1. This CDR3 region has 16 residues. Germline V lookup: CDR1 LGHNA, CDR2 YSLEER. Trimming removed 3 bases from V and 2 bases from J; junction bases left unmatched: 9. CDR3 coding DNA: TGCGCCAGCAGCCAGGACGACAGGGGAAATCCCTACGAGCAGTACTTC. Its translation: CASSQDDRGNPYEQYF.

This clonotype was counted many times. The CDR3 DNA is TGTGCCAGCAGCTTAGCAGGGGACAGGGGTGGAGCTTTCTTT. It encodes CASSLAGDRGGAFF. This chain connects TRBV7-2 to TRBJ1-1; TRBD1 matches at 10 bases. Germline V gene data show CDR1 as SGHTA and CDR2 as FQGNSA. The V segment lost 0 bases and the J segment 10 bases; nucleotides outside the gene matches: 5. The CDR3 totals 14 residues.

This clonotype was observed at least ten times. This sequence joins TRBV7-2 and TRBJ1-5; D is ambiguous. CDR1 is SGHTA, CDR2 FQGNSA, per germline. The CDR3 extends over 13 amino acids. Trimming removed 4 bases from V and 3 bases from J, with 7 bases in between. Written as DNA, the CDR3 is TGTGCCAGCAGCTACAATCTCAATCAGCCCCAGCATTTT. Encoded protein: CASSYNLNQPQHF.

This sequence joins TRBV7-2 and TRBJ2-7, with TRBD1 identical over 7 bases. The CDR3 sequence is 13 residues long. Germline lookup yields CDR1 SGHTA and CDR2 FQGNSA. Unmatched junction bases numbered 2, after V lost 3 bases and J lost 3 bases. CDR3 sequence (DNA): TGTGCCAGCAGCTTGACAGGGTACTACGAGCAGTACTTC. It yields the protein CASSLTGYYEQYF. The full variable domain, rest sourced from reference TRBV7-2 and TRBJ2-7, is GAGVSQSPSNKVTEKGKDVELRCDPISGHTALYWYRQSLGQGLEFLIYFQGNSAPDKSGLPSDRFSAERTGGSVSTLTIQRTQQEDSAVYLCASSLTGYYEQYFGPGTRLTVT.

The V gene is TRBV7-2, the J gene TRBJ2-4; D unresolved. The germline V gene encodes CDR1 SGHTA and CDR2 FQGNSA. The V end was cut by 2 bases, the J end by 0 bases, with 11 bases between. The CDR3 is made up of 16 amino acids. In DNA, the CDR3 is TGTGCCAGCAGCTTACAGAGCACCATAGCCAAAAACATTCAGTACTTC. The encoded protein is CASSLQSTIAKNIQYF.

This chain joins TRBV6-2 or TRBV6-3 and TRBJ2-7; 7 bases align to TRBD2. Germline V gene lookup returns CDR1 MNHEY and CDR2 SVGEGT. CDR3 length: 16 residues. V shed 6 bases, J shed 1 base, and the junction held 12 bases outside the gene matches. CDR3: CASSLRRLALSYEQYF. CDR3 coding DNA: TGTGCCAGCAGCCTCAGAAGACTAGCCTTATCCTACGAGCAGTACTTC.

The V and J genes are TRBV7-2 and TRBJ2-1, with unresolved D. Germline CDR1 and CDR2: SGHTA and FQGNSA. The CDR3 is made up of 11 amino acids. V was pared by 5 bases and J by 6 bases, with 5 bases between. CDR3 in amino acids: CASSARNEQFF. The DNA for the CDR3 is TGTGCCAGCAGCGCTCGCAATGAGCAGTTCTTC.

The chain recombines TRBV5-4 with TRBJ2-5; D might be TRBD2 (5 bases). Germline CDR1 reads SGHNT; CDR2 reads YYREEE (reference sequence). This CDR3 comprises 14 residues. The V end lost 5 bases, the J end lost 5 bases, and 16 bases lay between the germline ends. Here the CDR3 reads CASRHDPSGETQYF. Written as DNA, the CDR3 is TGTGCCAGCAGACATGACCCATCGGGGGAGACCCAGTACTTC.

This clonotype was seen a handful of times. The chain couples TRBV19 to TRBJ2-6, with D unclear. V dropped 3 bases and J dropped 2 bases, with 11 bases sitting between them. Germline V CDR1 and CDR2: LNHDA, SQIVND (reference sequence). This CDR3 has 16 amino acids. The CDR3 DNA sequence: TGTGCCAGTAGTATCTTGGCCCAGGCTGGGGCCAACGTCCTGACTTTC. This gives the protein CASSILAQAGANVLTF.

This clonotype has just a few counts. Being one base from a much bigger clone, this may be a read error. The chain links TRBV2 to TRBJ2-2; 8 bases agree with TRBD2. Looked up from germline, CDR1 is SNHLY and CDR2 is FYNNEI. With V trimmed by 5 bases and J by 0 bases, 2 bases remained unmatched. The CDR3 is 15 amino acids. The CDR3 here is CASSPGLANTGELFF. CDR3 bases: TGTGCCAGCAGTCCGGGACTAGCGAACACCGGGGAGCTGTTTTTT.

The J gene is TRBJ1-5, the V gene TRBV7-2, with a possible D match to TRBD1 (6 bases). CDR3 size: 14 residues. Germline assignment: CDR1 SGHTA and CDR2 FQGNSA. V was shortened by 5 bases and J by 6 bases, with 14 bases between the two germline ends. The CDR3 nucleotides read TGTGCCAGCAGCAATCGCGACAGGCTTCAGCCCCAGCATTTT. This translates into CASSNRDRLQPQHF.

The chain has TRBV11-3 and TRBJ2-1; no definite D call. Germline CDR1 and CDR2: SGHNT and YENEEA. The CDR3 is made up of 16 amino acids. V was shortened by 0 bases and J by 1 base, with 10 bases between the two germline ends. CDR3 nucleotide sequence: TGTGCCAGCAGCTTAGATCCGGACCCTTCCTACAATGAGCAGTTCTTC. It yields the protein CASSLDPDPSYNEQFF.

In its sample, this clonotype was seen a few times. The gene calls are TRBV19 and TRBJ2-1; 8 bases align to TRBD2. The CDR3 length is 14 residues. Per the germline V gene, CDR1 is LNHDA and CDR2 is SQIVND (reference sequence). The J segment lost 5 bases and the V segment lost 4 bases, leaving 4 bases of the junction unmatched. This chain's CDR3 is CASSTAGANNEQFF. CDR3 nucleotides: TGTGCCAGTAGTACAGCGGGAGCGAACAATGAGCAGTTCTTC.

The chain links TRBV25-1 to TRBJ1-4; TRBD1 agrees at 8 bases. The CDR3 sequence is 16 residues long. Trimming cost V 4 bases and J 6 bases; bases outside gene matches: 10. Germline assignment: CDR1 MGHDK and CDR2 SYGVNS. CDR3 nucleotides: TGTGCCAGCAGTGCAGGCGGACAGGGATTGGATGAAAAACTGTTTTTT. The encoded protein is CASSAGGQGLDEKLFF. Variable domain in full (rest from reference TRBV25-1 and TRBJ1-4): EADIYQTPRYLVIGTGKKITLECSQTMGHDKMYWYQQDPGMELHLIHYSYGVNSTEKGDLSSESTVSRIRTEHFPLTLESARPSHTSQYLCASSAGGQGLDEKLFFGSGTQLSVL.

The V gene is TRBV27, the J gene TRBJ2-5, with D possibly TRBD1 on 6 matching bases. CDR1 is MNHEY and CDR2 is SMNVEV in the germline V gene (reference sequence). V was trimmed by 5 bases and J by 0 bases, leaving 10 bases between them. The CDR3 totals 14 residues. CDR3 DNA: TGTGCCAGCAGTCCTTGGACAGACCAAGAGACCCAGTACTTC. It encodes CASSPWTDQETQYF.

This clonotype was seen at least ten times. The chain is built from TRBV7-2 and TRBJ2-3; no definite D call. The CDR3 is 11 amino acids. CDR1 is SGHTA, CDR2 FQGNSA, per germline. V lost 5 bases and J lost 6, with 6 bases in between. The CDR3, as DNA: TGTGCCAGCAGCCCCCGGGATACGCAGTATTTT. It specifies CASSPRDTQYF.

This chain links TRBV28 with TRBJ2-7, with 9 positions matching TRBD1. Trimming at V came to 2 bases and at J to 2 bases, leaving 7 bases not matched to a gene. The CDR3 has 16 residues. Germline-derived CDR1 and CDR2 are MDHEN and SYDVKM. The CDR3 DNA follows: TGTGCCAGCAGTTTAGAGACAGGGGGGCGTCCCTACGAGCAGTACTTC. Its protein is CASSLETGGRPYEQYF. The full variable domain, its missing parts supplied by reference TRBV28 and TRBJ2-7, is DVKVTQSSRYLVKRTGEKVFLECVQDMDHENMFWYRQDPGLGLRLIYFSYDVKMKEKGDIPEGYSVSREKKERFSLILESASTNQTSMYLCASSLETGGRPYEQYFGPGTRLTVT.

The chain combines TRBV7-8 with TRBJ2-7; 12 positions agree with TRBD2. Germline CDR1 is SGHVS and CDR2 is FQNEAQ. The CDR3 has 14 residues. Trimming removed 5 bases from V and 7 bases from J; junction bases left unmatched: 6. CDR3 in amino acids: CASSTSSGRAEQYV. The CDR3 DNA reads TGTGCCAGCAGCACGTCTAGCGGGAGGGCTGAGCAGTACGTC.

This clonotype was counted only a few times. The chain is built from TRBV18 and TRBJ2-3, with unresolved D. CDR1 and CDR2 from the germline V gene are KGHSH and LQKENI. V lost 3 bases to trimming and J lost 0 bases, with 16 bases between them. CDR3 length: 17 amino acids. The CDR3 region has the DNA TGTGCCAGCTCACCTAGAGTGGCACGGCCTAGCACAGATACGCAGTATTTT. Its translation: CASSPRVARPSTDTQYF.

This chain joins TRBV11-2 and TRBJ2-3, with TRBD1 as a possible D gene (5 bases). The germline gives CDR1 SGHAT, CDR2 FQNNGV. V was clipped by 2 bases and J by 15 bases, with 15 bases between them. CDR3 length: 12 amino acids. This CDR3 is CASSLRGVPAYF. The CDR3 DNA is TGTGCCAGCAGCTTAAGGGGCGTTCCGGCCTATTTT.

The rearrangement links TRBV7-2 to TRBJ2-3; 7 nucleotides agree with TRBD2. V lost 1 base and J lost 4; bases outside the gene matches: 5. This CDR3 has 15 amino acids. Germline loops: CDR1 SGHTA, CDR2 FQGNSA. The CDR3 DNA is TGTGCCAGCAGCTTAGAGCTAGCGGTTCCAGATACGCAGTATTTT. It yields the protein CASSLELAVPDTQYF.

V and J are TRBV6-2 or TRBV6-3 and TRBJ2-1; no clear D. V shed 1 base and J shed 11 bases, with 12 bases lying between them. This CDR3 is 13 amino acids long. CDR1 and CDR2 (germline): MNHEY, SVGEGT. CDR3 loop: CASSYYITRQQFF. The CDR3 DNA is TGTGCCAGCAGTTACTATATTACGAGACAGCAGTTCTTC.

This chain links TRBV24-1 with TRBJ2-1; 9 nucleotides align to TRBD2. Losses at the gene ends were 3 bases for V and 6 bases for J; bases not matched to a gene: 8. Germline values: CDR1 KGHDR, CDR2 SFDVKD. The CDR3 extends over 16 amino acids. The CDR3 spells CATSDRSGREPNEQFF. The CDR3 bases are TGTGCCACCAGTGATCGTAGCGGGAGAGAGCCCAATGAGCAGTTCTTC.

In its sample, this clonotype was seen many times. In nucleotides, the CDR3 is TGTGCCAGCAGCTTAGCCCCAGGGGTTCCCTATGGCTACACCTTC. Translated, it gives CASSLAPGVPYGYTF. The V call is TRBV7-2, the J call TRBJ1-2; weak D call: TRBD1 (6 bases). Per the germline V gene, CDR1 is SGHTA and CDR2 is FQGNSA. This CDR3 is built from 15 residues. V was trimmed by 0 bases and J by 4 bases, leaving 12 bases between them.

V gene TRBV11-2 combines with J gene TRBJ2-5; no firm D call. In germline, CDR1 is SGHAT, CDR2 FQNNGV. This CDR3 has 14 amino acids. V gave up 7 bases and J gave up 4 bases, with 16 bases separating them. The CDR3 DNA reads TGTGCCAGCACCCCCTCAACTACTACAGAGACCCAGTACTTC. Amino acid sequence: CASTPSTTTETQYF.

The genes are TRBV6-2 or TRBV6-3 and TRBJ2-7; TRBD2 matches 14 bases. CDR1 and CDR2 (germline): MNHEY, SVGEGT. This CDR3 is 14 amino acids long. The CDR3 reads CASSPRLAGGPESV. For the CDR3, the DNA is TGTGCCAGCAGTCCTCGACTAGCGGGAGGGCCCGAATCCGTC.

This chain links TRBV18 with TRBJ2-2; D perhaps matches TRBD1 (6 bases). The V gene's germline CDR1 is KGHSH and CDR2 LQKENI. Trimming took 11 bases from V and 4 from J, leaving 14 bases between them. The CDR3 contains 13 residues. In nucleotides, the CDR3 is TGTGCCTCAAGGGGGTTCGTCACCGGGGAGCTGTTTTTT. Translated: CASRGFVTGELFF.

The V call is TRBV28, the J call TRBJ2-7; the D gene is possibly TRBD2 (5 bases). Germline lookup yields CDR1 MDHEN and CDR2 SYDVKM. V dropped 4 bases and J dropped 2 bases, with 15 bases sitting between them. The CDR3 is made up of 15 amino acids. CDR3 protein: CASSSPAARAYEQYF. The CDR3 DNA follows: TGTGCCAGCAGTTCTCCAGCGGCCCGGGCCTACGAGCAGTACTTC.